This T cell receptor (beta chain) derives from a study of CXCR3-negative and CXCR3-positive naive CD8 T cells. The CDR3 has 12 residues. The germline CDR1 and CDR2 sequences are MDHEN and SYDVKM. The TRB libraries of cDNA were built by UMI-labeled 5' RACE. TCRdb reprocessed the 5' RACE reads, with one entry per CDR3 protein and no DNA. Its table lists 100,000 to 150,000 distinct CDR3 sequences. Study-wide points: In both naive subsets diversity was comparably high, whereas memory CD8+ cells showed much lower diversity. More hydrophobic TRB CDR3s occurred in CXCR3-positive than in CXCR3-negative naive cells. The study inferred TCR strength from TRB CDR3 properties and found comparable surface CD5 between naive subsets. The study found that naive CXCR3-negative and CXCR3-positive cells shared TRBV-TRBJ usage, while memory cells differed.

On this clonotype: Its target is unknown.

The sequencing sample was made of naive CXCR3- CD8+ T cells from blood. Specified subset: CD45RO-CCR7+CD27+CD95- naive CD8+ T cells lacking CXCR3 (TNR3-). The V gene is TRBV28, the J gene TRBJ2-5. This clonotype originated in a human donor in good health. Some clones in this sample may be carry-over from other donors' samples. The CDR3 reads CASSYPLQTQYF.